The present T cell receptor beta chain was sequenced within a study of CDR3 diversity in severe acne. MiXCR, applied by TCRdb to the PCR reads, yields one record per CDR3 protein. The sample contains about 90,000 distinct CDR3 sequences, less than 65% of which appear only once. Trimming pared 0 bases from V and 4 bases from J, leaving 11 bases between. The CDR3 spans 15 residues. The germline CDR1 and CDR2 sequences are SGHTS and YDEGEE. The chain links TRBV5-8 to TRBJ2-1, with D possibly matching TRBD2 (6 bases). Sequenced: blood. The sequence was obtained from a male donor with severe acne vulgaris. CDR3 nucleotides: TGTGCCAGCAGCTTGGAGCGGGCATTTTACAATGAGCAGTTCTTC. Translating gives CASSLERAFYNEQFF.